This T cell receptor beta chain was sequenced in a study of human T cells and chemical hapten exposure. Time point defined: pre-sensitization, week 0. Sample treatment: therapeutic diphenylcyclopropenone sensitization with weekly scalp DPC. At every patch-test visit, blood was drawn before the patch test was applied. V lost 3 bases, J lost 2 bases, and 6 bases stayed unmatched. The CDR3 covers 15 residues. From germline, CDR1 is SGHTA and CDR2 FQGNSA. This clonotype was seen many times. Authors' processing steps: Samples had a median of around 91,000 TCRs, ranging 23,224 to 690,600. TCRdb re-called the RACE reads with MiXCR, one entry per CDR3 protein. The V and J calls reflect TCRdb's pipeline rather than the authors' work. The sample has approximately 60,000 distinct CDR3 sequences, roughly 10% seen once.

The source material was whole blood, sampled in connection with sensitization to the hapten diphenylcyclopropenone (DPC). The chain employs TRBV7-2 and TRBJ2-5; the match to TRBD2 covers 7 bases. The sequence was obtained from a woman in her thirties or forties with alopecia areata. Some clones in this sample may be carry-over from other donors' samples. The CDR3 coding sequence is TGTGCCAGCAGCTTTCAGCGGGGTGGGCAAGAGACCCAGTACTTC. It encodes CASSFQRGGQETQYF. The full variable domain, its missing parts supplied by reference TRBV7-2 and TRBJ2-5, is GAGVSQSPSNKVTEKGKDVELRCDPISGHTALYWYRQSLGQGLEFLIYFQGNSAPDKSGLPSDRFSAERTGGSVSTLTIQRTQQEDSAVYLCASSFQRGGQETQYFGPGTRLLVL.